This T cell receptor beta chain stems from a study of blood T cell repertoires in COVID-19. About the research overall: Material from acute and convalescent COVID-19 was sourced from the United States, Italy and Spain. From T cells, B-cell-depleted T cells, or PBMCs came the material, which was cDNA or gDNA.

This clone was seen just once. Sequencing used immunoSEQ multiplex PCR; TCRdb keeps in-frame clones, though not all of them. The sample carries fewer than 400,000 clones, under 90% recorded once. This CDR3 region has 14 residues. CDR1 and CDR2 (germline): LNHNV, YYDKDF (reference sequence). V dropped 1 base and J dropped 0 bases, with 7 bases sitting between them. This chain links TRBV15 with TRBJ2-7; D call uncertain. The sequenced sample was PBMCs or T cells enriched from blood (not recorded which). This TCR was recovered from a woman aged 25 to 39 who had recovered from COVID-19. The CDR3 bases are TGTGCCACCAGCAGAGTGCTAGGCTCCTACGAGCAGTACTTC. Translating gives CATSRVLGSYEQYF.